The text below deals with one TCR beta chain. Its antigen is not identified. The CD4+ fraction was divided into a CD45RA+ naive subset and a CD45RA-negative memory subset. Profiling relied on immunoSEQ multiplex PCR, and the TCRdb table lists in-frame clones only, not all of them. The table records 2,500,000 or so clones, 85% to 95% of them present only once. The data derive from a study of shared clonotypes between healthy human individuals. Study findings and constraints: Generally, naive subsets (rather than memory subsets) showed larger estimated richness.

This CDR3 has 15 residues. The germline gives CDR1 MDHEN, CDR2 SYDVKM. J gave up 4 bases and V 6 bases, and 11 bases lay outside the gene matches. Sequencing was carried out using naive CD4+ T cells from PBMCs. Subset defined: CD45RA+ positively selected. This chain joins TRBV28 and TRBJ1-2, with TRBD1 matching over 7 bases. This clonotype was sampled from a man between 18 and 29 years old in good health. Some clones in this sample may be carry-over from other donors' samples. The CDR3 region has the DNA TGTGCCAGCAGCCCCGATAGGGGGCATACCTATGGCTACACCTTC. Translating it yields CASSPDRGHTYGYTF.